This TCR beta chain was obtained from a study of T cell repertoires in cytomegalovirus infection (dated by TCRdb to between 2018 and 2021). A note on the overall study: Because public TCR beta signatures pointed to carriage of CMV infection together with the matching HLA type, the HLA type of each donor mattered for the analysis. Study-wide conclusions, independent of this receptor: In the ex vivo response, HLA-C-restricted CMV-specific TCR beta clonotypes were dominant, and in two of eight donors the single most frequent clonotype came from this HLA-C-restricted group. Carriers of CMV infection plus the relevant HLA type were discriminated by the cumulative frequency of public TCR beta family members in the study cohort and in an independent approximately 340-donor cohort.

Of note for this clonotype: The antigen this receptor binds is unknown. Qualities for individual bases were not recorded, and no much larger clone is one base off.

Sequencing used an Illumina HiSeq 1500. Starting from the raw public reads, TCRdb applied fastp trimming at Q25, assembled clones with MiXCR and retained in-frame beta chains. Here each entry gathers all rows of one CDR3 protein and keeps the most common genes and DNA. The sample records roughly 280,000 distinct CDR3 sequences, roughly an eighth of which are singletons. Around 8.7% of the sample goes to the ten largest clones. The TCR comes from a human donor in good health (CMV status not recorded). Some clones in this sample may be carry-over from other donors' samples. Sequenced sample: PBMCs.

The CDR3 loop reads CASSSQLAKNIQYF. The sequenced DNA is TGTGCCAGCAGTTCTCAACTAGCCAAAAACATTCAGTACTTC. This chain joins TRBV25-1 to TRBJ2-4; there is no confident call for the D gene. At the junction V is shortened by 5 bases and J by 0 bases, with 8 bases in between. The CDR3, cysteine through phenylalanine, is 14 amino acids long. The entry retains the CDR3 DNA only, 42 bases that are in frame from base 1. The germline V gene gives CDR1 as MGHDK and CDR2 as SYGVNS. The full variable domain, completed from the reference TRBV25-1 and TRBJ2-4 proteins outside the CDR3, reads EADIYQTPRYLVIGTGKKITLECSQTMGHDKMYWYQQDPGMELHLIHYSYGVNSTEKGDLSSESTVSRIRTEHFPLTLESARPSHTSQYLCASSSQLAKNIQYFGAGTRLSVL.